Following are 22 T cell receptor beta chains from one sample sequenced in a study of identical twins. TCRdb reprocessed the 5' RACE reads via MiXCR and lists one record per CDR3 protein. The sample includes roughly 630,000 distinct CDR3 sequences, around 7.4% of them seen just once. The sample was also reused in another study, on yellow fever vaccine responses in identical twins.

The sequencing input was PBMCs. The receptors come from a woman aged 18 to 35 in good health.

The chain links TRBV10-3 to TRBJ2-5, with D possibly matching TRBD1 (6 bases). The CDR3 has 12 residues. Germline CDR1 and CDR2: ENHRY and SYGVKD. Trimming pared 10 bases from V and 5 bases from J, leaving 14 bases between. DNA for the CDR3: TGTGCCACCTCAGCAGGGGTGGAGACCCAGTACTTC. It encodes CATSAGVETQYF.

The chain joins TRBV16 to TRBJ2-3, with a possible D match to TRBD1 (5 bases). Trimming removed 0 bases from V and 2 bases from J, with 9 bases in between. The length of the CDR3 is 15 residues. The germline gives CDR1 KGHSY, CDR2 FQNENV. The CDR3 spells CASSQSGLSTDTQYF. For the CDR3, the DNA is TGTGCCAGCAGCCAATCGGGGCTTTCCACAGATACGCAGTATTTT.

The chain joins TRBV29-1 to TRBJ1-1; D call uncertain. The CDR3 length is 12 residues. From germline, CDR1 is SQVTM and CDR2 ANQGSEA. V lost 4 bases and J lost 0, with 6 bases in between. CDR3 residues: CSVALMNTEAFF. CDR3 DNA: TGCAGCGTTGCTCTCATGAACACTGAAGCTTTCTTT.

The chain employs TRBV28 and TRBJ2-7, with D tentatively TRBD2 (6 bases). Germline CDR1 reads MDHEN; CDR2 reads SYDVKM. Trimming shortened V by 3 bases and J by 3 bases, and 9 bases separated the two germline ends. The CDR3 spans 13 residues. CDR3 residues: CASSLAGIYEQYF. CDR3 nucleotide sequence: TGTGCCAGCAGTTTGGCGGGAATCTACGAGCAGTACTTC.

This clonotype was seen many times. The rearrangement joins TRBV24-1 to TRBJ2-6; the match to TRBD1 covers 8 bases. The ends lost 5 bases at V and 2 bases at J; junction bases unmatched: 1. Per the germline V gene, CDR1 is KGHDR and CDR2 is SFDVKD. CDR3 length: 15 amino acids. The CDR3 DNA is TGTGCCACCAGTGGGACAGGGACTGGGGCCAACGTCCTGACTTTC. It yields the protein CATSGTGTGANVLTF.

In its sample, this clonotype was seen a few times. The chain couples TRBV7-9 to TRBJ2-5, with D possibly matching TRBD1 (6 bases). Germline V gene sequence: CDR1 SEHNR, CDR2 FQNEAQ (reference sequence). V dropped 2 bases and J dropped 2 bases, with 15 bases sitting between them. The CDR3 contains 16 residues. CDR3 residues: CASSLRRGTLQETQYF. The CDR3 bases are TGTGCCAGCAGCTTACGTAGGGGGACATTACAAGAGACCCAGTACTTC. Filled out from reference TRBV7-9 and TRBJ2-5, the complete variable domain reads DTGVSQNPRHKITKRGQNVTFRCDPISEHNRLYWYRQTLGQGPEFLTYFQNEAQLEKSRLLSDRFSAERPKGSFSTLEIQRTEQGDSAMYLCASSLRRGTLQETQYFGPGTRLLVL.

This clonotype was seen repeatedly, ten times or more. The J gene is TRBJ2-3, the V gene TRBV5-1, with D unresolved. V was cut by 4 bases and J by 6 bases, with 12 bases left in between. CDR1 SGHRS and CDR2 YFSETQ come from the germline V gene. The CDR3 runs to 13 residues. CDR3 nucleotides: TGCGCCAGCAGCGCACCTGGTGGGGATACGCAGTATTTT. It is translated as CASSAPGGDTQYF.

There are a few counts of this clonotype. CDR3 amino acids: CASSRAGESDTQYF. CDR3 DNA: TGTGCCAGCAGCCGAGCGGGGGAATCGGATACGCAGTATTTT. The rearrangement links TRBV3-1 to TRBJ2-3, with TRBD2 matching over 8 bases. Germline lookup yields CDR1 LGHDT and CDR2 YNNKEL (reference sequence). The CDR3 runs to 14 residues. The junction had 6 bases not matched to a gene; V was cut back by 4 bases and J by 6 bases.

This clonotype showed up just a few times. This chain uses TRBV29-1 with TRBJ1-1; D is undetermined. Looked up from germline, CDR1 is SQVTM and CDR2 is ANQGSEA. This CDR3 region has 11 residues. V shed 5 bases and J shed 0 bases, with 4 bases lying between them. The CDR3 is CSVYMNTEAFF. The CDR3 DNA reads as TGCAGCGTTTACATGAACACTGAAGCTTTCTTT.

This clonotype was seen more than once but under ten times. The chain has TRBV18 and TRBJ1-1; D is perhaps TRBD1 (5 bases). V shed 6 bases and J shed 11 bases, with 16 bases lying between them. Germline V gene lookup returns CDR1 KGHSH and CDR2 LQKENI. This CDR3 has 12 amino acids. Here the CDR3 reads CASSPGTVDAFF. CDR3 coding DNA: TGTGCCAGCTCCCCCGGGACCGTGGACGCTTTCTTT.

This clonotype was seen at least ten times. V gene TRBV27 combines with J gene TRBJ2-4; weak D call: TRBD2 (6 bases). V was clipped by 5 bases and J by 0 bases, with 17 bases between them. The CDR3 has 17 amino acids. Per the germline V gene, CDR1 is MNHEY and CDR2 is SMNVEV (reference sequence). CDR3: CASSPRTSSSAKNIQYF. The CDR3 coding sequence is TGTGCCAGCAGTCCCCGAACTAGCTCCTCAGCCAAAAACATTCAGTACTTC.

This chain links TRBV20-1 with TRBJ1-4, with D possibly matching TRBD1 (6 bases). CDR1 is DFQATT, CDR2 SNEGSKA, per germline (reference sequence). The CDR3 has 15 amino acids. Between the trimmed V and J ends, which lost 1 base and 4 bases, there was a span of 13 bases. The CDR3 reads CSARAGVWGNEKLFF. CDR3 DNA sequence: TGCAGTGCTAGAGCAGGGGTTTGGGGTAATGAAAAACTGTTTTTT.

The chain combines TRBV7-9 with TRBJ1-1; D is ambiguous. The ends were cut back, 6 bases at V and 0 bases at J, with 5 bases in the middle. The CDR3 extends over 12 amino acids. Germline V gene lookup returns CDR1 SEHNR and CDR2 FQNEAQ (reference sequence). In nucleotides, the CDR3 is TGTGCCAGCAGTATAATGAACACTGAAGCTTTCTTT. Its protein is CASSIMNTEAFF.

Ten or more counts support this clonotype. CDR3 sequence reads: CASRGLMAGGYTF. The CDR3 DNA reads TGTGCCAGCAGGGGTCTGATGGCCGGTGGCTACACCTTC. This chain connects TRBV27 to TRBJ1-2; D unclear. V lost 6 bases and J 7 bases, leaving 15 bases between the germline ends. This CDR3 has 13 residues. In germline, CDR1 is MNHEY, CDR2 SMNVEV (reference sequence).

This clonotype has a count of ten or more. The CDR3 DNA sequence: TGTGCCAGCAGCTTAGGTCTGGCAGGAGGGCAGCCCCAGCATTTT. Protein product: CASSLGLAGGQPQHF. This rearrangement joins TRBV7-8 to TRBJ1-5, with D uncertain. There are 15 residues in the CDR3. The ends were cut back, 1 base at V and 7 bases at J, with 14 bases in the middle. The germline V gene has CDR1 SGHVS and CDR2 FQNEAQ.

There are a few counts of this clonotype. The CDR3 spells CATSVRGTSHYNEQFF. The CDR3 DNA follows: TGTGCCACCAGCGTCCGCGGGACTAGCCACTACAATGAGCAGTTCTTC. The V and J genes are TRBV15 and TRBJ2-1, with 9 bases that match TRBD2. With V trimmed by 5 bases and J by 3 bases, 8 bases remained unmatched. The CDR3 is made up of 16 amino acids. Germline V CDR1 and CDR2: LNHNV, YYDKDF (reference sequence). Based on the CDR3 plus reference TRBV15 and TRBJ2-1, the full variable domain is DAMVIQNPRYQVTQFGKPVTLSCSQTLNHNVMYWYQQKSSQAPKLLFHYYDKDFNNEADTPDNFQSRRPNTSFCFLDIRSPGLGDTAMYLCATSVRGTSHYNEQFFGPGTRLTVL.

This clonotype was recorded a few times. This chain joins TRBV3-1 and TRBJ2-1; 8 bases are a match to TRBD2. The germline V gene has CDR1 LGHDT and CDR2 YNNKEL (reference sequence). The CDR3 extends over 17 amino acids. J lost 3 bases, V lost 0 bases, and 7 bases had no gene match. Here the CDR3 DNA reads TGTGCCAGCAGCCAAGAAGGTCTTAGCGGGAACTACAATGAGCAGTTCTTC. Translated, it gives CASSQEGLSGNYNEQFF.

The rearrangement links TRBV20-1 to TRBJ2-3; maybe TRBD2 (6 bases). Trimming pared 6 bases from V and 2 bases from J, leaving 12 bases between. Germline-derived CDR1 and CDR2 are DFQATT and SNEGSKA (reference sequence). The CDR3 consists of 13 residues. In DNA, the CDR3 is TGCAGTGCCCCAGCGGGCCACACAGATACGCAGTATTTT. Translating gives CSAPAGHTDTQYF.

This clonotype was counted only a few times. The rearrangement joins TRBV10-3 to TRBJ2-7; D possibly corresponds to TRBD2 (5 bases). Per the germline V gene, CDR1 is ENHRY and CDR2 is SYGVKD. This CDR3 comprises 13 residues. Deletions cut 4 bases from V and 3 bases from J, with 10 bases between. CDR3 sequence reads: CAISGGEGYEQYV. Written as DNA, the CDR3 is TGTGCCATCAGTGGGGGAGAGGGCTACGAGCAGTACGTC.

The chain recombines TRBV11-2 with TRBJ2-1; D may match TRBD1 or TRBD2 (6 bases each). Trimming took off 5 bases at V and 4 bases at J, with 18 bases between the two ends. This CDR3 is 16 amino acids long. CDR1 is SGHAT and CDR2 is FQNNGV in the germline V gene. CDR3 bases: TGTGCCAGCAGCCTGGGATTTAGGGGGGCTTACAATGAGCAGTTCTTC. Translating gives CASSLGFRGAYNEQFF.

As DNA, the CDR3 is TGTGCCATCAGTGAGAGTACCACCGGGGTACTAGTCTCTGGAAACACCATATATTTT. As protein: CAISESTTGVLVSGNTIYF. The chain employs TRBV10-3 and TRBJ1-3; D gene uncertain. V was shortened by 2 bases and J by 0 bases, with 20 bases between the two germline ends. Germline V gene sequence: CDR1 ENHRY, CDR2 SYGVKD. The CDR3 is made up of 19 amino acids.

The chain employs TRBV28 and TRBJ2-3, with D possibly being TRBD1 (6 bases). Germline V gene sequence: CDR1 MDHEN, CDR2 SYDVKM. The CDR3 loop spans 18 amino acids. V lost 3 bases and J lost 5, with 24 bases in between. This chain's CDR3 is CASSFGAGPGDQGDTQYF. The CDR3 bases are TGTGCCAGCAGTTTCGGCGCGGGCCCAGGGGACCAGGGAGATACGCAGTATTTT.